A selection of T cell receptor beta chains follows, all from one sample in a study of T-cell memory formation after mild COVID-19. TCRdb analysed the 5' RACE reads with MiXCR anew, one entry per CDR3 protein. The sample contains under 600,000 distinct CDR3 sequences, less than 25% of which appear only once. The sample consisted of PBMCs or a T cell subset sorted from them (not recorded which). These receptors were taken from an adult woman who had mild COVID-19 (a few samples of this study predate the infection). Cell type and time point are not known. The CDR3 runs from the conserved cysteine through the conserved F or W. The D gene is left open where the match is weak. Rows may omit the clone size; those that give it use once, few, many or a size class.

V	size	J	D	DNA	CDR3
TRBV3-1	few	TRBJ1-2	-	TGTGCCAGCAGCCAAGGGACAGATAACTATGGCTACACCTTC	CASSQGTDNYGYTF
TRBV5-1	few	TRBJ2-5	-	TGCGCCAGCAGCCGCTCGGGGATGCTTCGACAACGGTACCAAGAGACCCAGTACTTC	CASSRSGMLRQRYQETQYF
TRBV5-1	-	TRBJ1-1	TRBD1	TGCGCCAGCAGCTCAACAGGGGTGGGGACTGAAGCTTTCTTT	CASSSTGVGTEAFF
TRBV20-1	few	TRBJ2-2	-	TGCAGTCCCTACAGGGCGGACACCGGGGAGCTGTTTTTT	CSPYRADTGELFF
TRBV27	few	TRBJ2-2	-	TGTGCCACCCGTCTGATCTCCGCCACCGGGGAGCTGTTTTTT	CATRLISATGELFF
TRBV6-1	-	TRBJ1-1	-	TGTGCCAGCAGTGAAGGTGAGGCGAACACTGAAGCTTTCTTT	CASSEGEANTEAFF
TRBV10-3	-	TRBJ2-7	TRBD1	TGTGCCATCAGGGAAGGGGGACAGCACTCCTACGAGCAGTACTTC	CAIREGGQHSYEQYF
TRBV18	few	TRBJ2-7	TRBD2	TGTGCCAGCTCACCCGGGGGGTTGTCCTACGAGCAGTACTTC	CASSPGGLSYEQYF
TRBV20-1	-	TRBJ2-3	-	TGCAGTGCTAGCGGGAGTGCTACAGATACGCAGTATTTT	CSASGSATDTQYF
TRBV27	-	TRBJ1-2	-	TGTGCCAGCAGGGGGTGGGGCTCCTATGGCTACACCTTC	CASRGWGSYGYTF
TRBV15	-	TRBJ2-7	-	TGTGCCACCAGCACAACCTGGGAGAGCTACGAGCAGTACTTC	CATSTTWESYEQYF
TRBV24-1	-	TRBJ2-7	-	TGTGCCACCAGTGAATCAGGGGAGCAGTACTTC	CATSESGEQYF
TRBV24-1	-	TRBJ2-3	-	TGTGCCACCAGCCAGGGAGTTTCAGGCGTTACAGATACGCAGTATTTT	CATSQGVSGVTDTQYF
TRBV6-5	few	TRBJ2-3	TRBD2	TGTGCCAGCAGACCTAGCGGGATCTTCGCAGATACGCAGTATTTT	CASRPSGIFADTQYF
TRBV12-3/TRBV12-4	few	TRBJ2-7	-	TGTGCCAGCACCTATGGATTTCGGAGCTCCACCTACGAGCAGTACTTC	CASTYGFRSSTYEQYF